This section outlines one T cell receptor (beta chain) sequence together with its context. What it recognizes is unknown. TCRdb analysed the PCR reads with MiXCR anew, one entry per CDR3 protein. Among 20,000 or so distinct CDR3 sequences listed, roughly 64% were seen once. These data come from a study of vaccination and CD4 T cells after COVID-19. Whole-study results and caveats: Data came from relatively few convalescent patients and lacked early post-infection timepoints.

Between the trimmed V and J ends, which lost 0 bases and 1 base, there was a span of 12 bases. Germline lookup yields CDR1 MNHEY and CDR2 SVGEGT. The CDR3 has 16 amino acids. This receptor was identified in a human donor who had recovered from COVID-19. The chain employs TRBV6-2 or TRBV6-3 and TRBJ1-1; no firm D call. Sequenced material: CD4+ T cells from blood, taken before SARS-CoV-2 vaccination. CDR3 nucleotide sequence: TGTGCCAGCAGTTACTCGTACCGGACGGCGAACACTGAAGCTTTCTTT. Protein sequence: CASSYSYRTANTEAFF.